The 15 T cell receptor beta chains in this list originate from one sample, sequenced in a study of vaccination and CD4 T cells after COVID-19. Regarding treatment: approximately nine-day PBMC culture with coronavirus spike peptide pools or control peptides (ViraFEST assay). These receptors' antigens are unknown. Once obtained from cultured CD4+ T cells, the DNA was sequenced using the Oncomine TCR Beta short-read assay. Each CDR3 protein is one row after TCRdb ran MiXCR on the PCR reads. The table shows over 6,500 distinct CDR3 sequences, with approximately 20% occurring only once. Source: CD4+ T cells from blood, cultured in vitro, taken after SARS-CoV-2 vaccination. The receptors originated from a human donor who had recovered from COVID-19.

Sample share makes this clonotype medium-sized. The chain joins TRBV7-8 to TRBJ2-7; D is uncertain. The CDR3 totals 12 residues. Germline lookup yields CDR1 SGHVS and CDR2 FQNEAQ. The germline V and J ends were trimmed by 4 bases and 6 bases, with 10 bases remaining between them. CDR3 loop: CASSSVLREQYF. DNA for the CDR3: TGTGCCAGCAGCTCTGTTCTCCGCGAGCAGTACTTC.

This clonotype was seen a single time. The chain combines TRBV19 with TRBJ2-7; 11 nucleotides match TRBD2. CDR1 is LNHDA, CDR2 SQIVND, per germline (reference sequence). Germline trimming cut 4 bases from V and 5 bases from J; bases unmatched to any gene: 7. The CDR3 is 15 residues long. The CDR3 protein is CASSTIAGGSHEQYF. The CDR3 DNA reads TGTGCCAGTAGTACAATAGCGGGAGGGTCCCACGAGCAGTACTTC.

The genes are TRBV28 and TRBJ2-3; the match to TRBD2 covers 14 bases. This CDR3 has 16 residues. V was clipped by 4 bases and J by 5 bases; unmatched bases: 5. Germline V gene sequence: CDR1 MDHEN, CDR2 SYDVKM. The CDR3 sequence: CASSSTSGGALDTQYF. The CDR3, as DNA: TGTGCCAGCAGTTCGACTAGCGGGGGGGCATTAGATACGCAGTATTTT.

The sample holds a few counts of this clonotype. The rearrangement joins TRBV5-6 to TRBJ2-5, with 8 bases identical to TRBD1. CDR3 length: 15 amino acids. The junction had 7 bases not matched to a gene; V was cut back by 4 bases and J by 2 bases. The V gene's germline CDR1 is SGHDT and CDR2 YYEEEE. CDR3 in amino acids: CASSPPGQAQETQYF. The CDR3 coding sequence is TGTGCCAGCAGCCCGCCGGGACAGGCACAAGAGACCCAGTACTTC. The full variable domain, with the rest looked up from reference TRBV5-6 and TRBJ2-5, is DAGVTQSPTHLIKTRGQQVTLRCSPKSGHDTVSWYQQALGQGPQFIFQYYEEEERQRGNFPDRFSGHQFPNYSSELNVNALLLGDSALYLCASSPPGQAQETQYFGPGTRLLVL.

V gene TRBV28 combines with J gene TRBJ2-1, with D possibly being TRBD1 (6 bases). Germline V CDR1 and CDR2: MDHEN, SYDVKM. V was shortened by 2 bases and J by 6 bases, with 14 bases between the two germline ends. The CDR3 loop spans 15 amino acids. This CDR3 is CASSLGTMGSNEQFF. In DNA, the CDR3 is TGTGCCAGCAGTTTAGGGACAATGGGTTCCAATGAGCAGTTCTTC.

V gene TRBV10-3 combines with J gene TRBJ2-2; maybe TRBD1 (6 bases). The CDR3 has 15 residues. Germline CDR1 ENHRY, CDR2 SYGVKD. V shed 4 bases and J shed 1 base, with 10 bases lying between them. The CDR3: CAISAGQLNTGELFF. CDR3 DNA: TGTGCCATCAGTGCGGGACAATTGAACACCGGGGAGCTGTTTTTT.

By frequency in the sample, this clonotype is medium-sized. J is TRBJ2-3 and V is TRBV20-1, with a tentative D call TRBD2 (5 bases). Germline lookup yields CDR1 DFQATT and CDR2 SNEGSKA (reference sequence). The CDR3 runs 14 residues. V gave up 1 base and J gave up 0 bases, with 8 bases separating them. As DNA, the CDR3 is TGCAGTGCTAGAGTGAGGACTAGCACAGATACGCAGTATTTT. Protein product: CSARVRTSTDTQYF.

This clonotype is medium-sized by share. The chain links TRBV11-3 to TRBJ1-6; D is uncertain. Trimming took 7 bases from V and 8 from J, leaving 0 bases between them. CDR1 and CDR2 from the germline V gene are SGHNT and YENEEA. CDR3 length: 9 residues. CDR3 sequence (DNA): TGTGCCAGCAATTCACCCCTCCACTTT. Translation gives CASNSPLHF.

This clonotype was observed a few times. This chain joins TRBV28 and TRBJ1-1, with D unresolved. The V end was cut by 5 bases, the J end by 4 bases, with 20 bases between. This CDR3 contains 16 residues. The germline V gene encodes CDR1 MDHEN and CDR2 SYDVKM. The CDR3 spells CASSASRIRRVTEAFF. CDR3 sequence (DNA): TGTGCCAGCAGTGCGAGCCGTATCCGCCGGGTCACTGAAGCTTTCTTT.

The chain carries TRBV20-1 and TRBJ2-1; TRBD2 matches 9 bases. Germline V gene data show CDR1 as DFQATT and CDR2 as SNEGSKA (reference sequence). The CDR3 spans 14 residues. The trim removed 6 bases at V and 6 bases at J, leaving 9 bases unmatched. The CDR3 bases are TGCAGTGCACAAACCGGGACTAGCATCAATGAGCAGTTCTTC. It encodes CSAQTGTSINEQFF.

The chain carries TRBV11-2 and TRBJ1-2, with 8 bases fitting TRBD1. The germline V gene encodes CDR1 SGHAT and CDR2 FQNNGV. The CDR3 spans 14 residues. Trimming at V came to 3 bases and at J to 3 bases, leaving 3 bases not matched to a gene. CDR3 protein: CASSLVQGDYGYTF. CDR3 DNA sequence: TGTGCCAGCAGCTTGGTACAGGGGGACTATGGCTACACCTTC.

By share, this clonotype ranks as medium-sized (0.01 to 0.1%). The chain has TRBV28 and TRBJ2-7, with a weak D call TRBD2 (5 bases). V lost 3 bases and J lost 7, with 16 bases in between. The CDR3 length is 14 residues. The germline V gene has CDR1 MDHEN and CDR2 SYDVKM. The CDR3 protein is CASSLQGRRKEQYF. CDR3 nucleotide sequence: TGTGCCAGCAGTTTGCAAGGCCGGAGGAAGGAGCAGTACTTC.

This clonotype was counted between two and nine times. The chain carries TRBV5-4 and TRBJ2-1; 11 bases are shared with TRBD1. Germline trimming cut 5 bases from V and 4 bases from J; bases unmatched to any gene: 5. Germline V gene sequence: CDR1 SGHNT, CDR2 YYREEE (reference sequence). The CDR3 is 15 residues long. The CDR3 coding sequence is TGTGCCAGCAGGCCGGGACAGGGGGGTTACAATGAGCAGTTCTTC. It encodes CASRPGQGGYNEQFF.

This clonotype is judged medium-sized. The rearrangement joins TRBV20-1 to TRBJ2-7; either TRBD1 or TRBD2 may supply D (6 bases each). V dropped 6 bases and J dropped 9 bases, with 15 bases sitting between them. Per germline, CDR1 DFQATT and CDR2 SNEGSKA (reference sequence). There are 11 residues in the CDR3. The CDR3 sequence: CSAPEGGRQYF. The CDR3 DNA is TGCAGTGCCCCGGAGGGGGGTCGGCAGTACTTC.

This clonotype came up a few times. V and J are TRBV7-2 and TRBJ1-1; the match to TRBD1 covers 7 bases. Germline V gives CDR1 SGHTA, CDR2 FQGNSA. V lost 1 base to trimming and J lost 5 bases; unmatched junction nucleotides: 7. This CDR3 is 15 amino acids long. DNA of the CDR3: TGTGCCAGCAGCTTAGACAGGGGTGTTGGAACTGAAGCTTTCTTT. It yields the protein CASSLDRGVGTEAFF.